This TCR beta chain was sequenced in a study of breast tumors, draining lymph nodes, adjacent tissues. The CDR3 length is 15 residues. Germline loops: CDR1 DFQATT, CDR2 SNEGSKA (reference sequence). V was clipped by 2 bases and J by 6 bases; unmatched bases: 6. This clonotype was detected many times. One entry per CDR3 protein, called by TCRdb with MiXCR from the multiplex PCR reads. The sample contains roughly 130,000 distinct CDR3 sequences, 30% to 35% of which appear only once. Axillary draining lymph nodes of breast cancer patients supplied the node samples. The chain joins TRBV20-1 to TRBJ1-6; 8 bases match TRBD1. This receptor was taken from a female donor with breast cancer. Some clones in this sample may be carry-over from other donors' samples. The sample comprised axillary lymph node tissue. The CDR3 coding sequence is TGCAGTGCTAGATTCCAGGGGGCTATTAATTCACCCCTCCACTTT. Translating it yields CSARFQGAINSPLHF.